The 13 T cell receptor beta chains reported below all come from one sample, sequenced in a study of blood T cell repertoires in COVID-19. The protocol was immunoSEQ multiplex PCR, while the TCRdb copy is restricted to in-frame clones and leaves out a portion. The data hold about 120,000 clones, with just under 85% observed a single time. The sequenced sample consisted of peripheral blood. Source of these receptors: a man aged 70-80 years with active or convalescent COVID-19.

As for this clone: A junction boundary mismatches the germline segment, possibly from a read error. The rearrangement links TRBV5-1 to TRBJ1-1; D is possibly TRBD1 (5 bases). CDR3 length equals 15 residues. CDR1 is SGHRS and CDR2 is YFSETQ in the germline V gene. Here the CDR3 reads CASSSGQPGNNEAFF. The CDR3 region has the DNA TGCGCCAGCAGCTCCGGACAACCAGGGAACAATGAAGCTTTCTTT.

This clone was counted only a few times. CDR3 sequence reads: CASSPLWDSGYTF. The CDR3 DNA follows: TGTGCCAGCAGCCCTCTGTGGGACAGCGGCTACACCTTC. The chain is built from TRBV2 and TRBJ1-2, with 7 bases lining up with TRBD1. Germline values: CDR1 SNHLY, CDR2 FYNNEI. With 6 bases clipped from V and 8 bases from J, the junction kept 9 bases outside the gene matches. This CDR3 has 13 residues.

The table lists this clone with a count of one. The V and J genes are TRBV27 and TRBJ2-3, with TRBD1 as a possible D gene (6 bases). The CDR3 extends over 15 amino acids. Germline V lookup: CDR1 MNHEY, CDR2 SMNVEV (reference sequence). Trimming pared 4 bases from V and 0 bases from J, leaving 11 bases between. The CDR3 here is CASSSGQLSTDTQYF. The CDR3 nucleotides are TGTGCCAGCAGTTCAGGACAGCTAAGCACAGATACGCAGTATTTT.

The V call is TRBV7-3, the J call TRBJ2-1; D remains ambiguous. V was trimmed by 1 base and J by 0 bases, leaving 10 bases between them. This CDR3 has 16 residues. Germline loops: CDR1 SGHTA, CDR2 FQGTGA. CDR3 coding DNA: TGTGCCAGCAGCTTAAGTTTCTTGAGCTCCTACAATGAGCAGTTCTTC. Protein product: CASSLSFLSSYNEQFF.

The chain joins TRBV19 to TRBJ2-6; 8 bases align to TRBD1. V trimming: 7 bases; J trimming: 3 bases; junction bases outside the gene matches: 5. Germline lookup yields CDR1 LNHDA and CDR2 SQIVND (reference sequence). The CDR3 has 15 amino acids. The CDR3 DNA reads as TGTGCCAGTAAGCGACAGGGGTATGGGGCCAACGTCCTGACTTTC. It specifies CASKRQGYGANVLTF.

This chain links TRBV12-3 or TRBV12-4 with TRBJ1-1, with D perhaps TRBD1 (6 bases). The V end was cut by 6 bases, the J end by 6 bases, with 11 bases between. The CDR3 runs 12 residues. The CDR3 loop reads CASRPSGAEAFF. In nucleotides, the CDR3 is TGTGCCAGCAGGCCCTCAGGGGCTGAAGCTTTCTTT.

The rearrangement links TRBV6-1 to TRBJ2-3; the D gene is possibly TRBD1 (5 bases). Germline CDR1 MNHNS, CDR2 SASEGT. The CDR3 totals 13 residues. Trimming removed 3 bases at V and 4 bases at J, with 8 bases between. CDR3: CASSEGRPDTQYF. The CDR3 DNA sequence: TGTGCCAGCAGTGAGGGGCGCCCAGATACGCAGTATTTT.

The V and J genes are TRBV15 and TRBJ2-5; D ambiguous. The CDR3 length is 12 residues. Trimming removed 8 bases at V and 1 base at J, with 8 bases between. Per the germline V gene, CDR1 is LNHNV and CDR2 is YYDKDF (reference sequence). CDR3 DNA: TGTGCCACCTCAAATCCCCAAGAGACCCAGTACTTC. Its protein product is CATSNPQETQYF.

The chain combines TRBV7-2 with TRBJ2-5, with TRBD2 identical over 9 bases. Germline loops: CDR1 SGHTA, CDR2 FQGNSA. V was pared by 3 bases and J by 1 base, with 6 bases of the junction left unmatched. The CDR3 sequence is 16 residues long. The CDR3 DNA reads TGTGCCAGCAGCTTGCTAGCGGGACCCTCCCAAGAGACCCAGTACTTC. Translation: CASSLLAGPSQETQYF.

The chain is built from TRBV9 and TRBJ2-1; 11 bases match TRBD1. The germline V gene has CDR1 SGDLS and CDR2 YYNGEE. V shed 6 bases, J shed 8 bases, and the junction held 10 bases outside the gene matches. The CDR3 has 15 amino acids. Written as DNA, the CDR3 is TGTGCCAGCACCCGTAGCGGACAGGGGGCGTATGAGCAGTTCTTC. This encodes CASTRSGQGAYEQFF.

The J gene is TRBJ2-5, the V gene TRBV30, with TRBD2 matching over 7 bases. Germline V gene sequence: CDR1 GTSNPN, CDR2 SVGIG (reference sequence). The CDR3 is 12 residues long. The ends lost 5 bases at V and 4 bases at J; junction bases unmatched: 4. Written as DNA, the CDR3 is TGTGCCTGGCACAAGCGGGGAGAGACCCAGTACTTC. Translated: CAWHKRGETQYF.

The V gene is TRBV7-6, the J gene TRBJ2-7, with 8 bases matching TRBD2. The CDR3 runs to 17 residues. Per the germline V gene, CDR1 is SGHVS and CDR2 is FNYEAQ. V was clipped by 1 base and J by 2 bases; unmatched bases: 10. This CDR3 is CASSLGGAAGGAYEQYF. Written as DNA, the CDR3 is TGTGCCAGCAGCTTAGGGGGTGCGGCGGGGGGAGCCTACGAGCAGTACTTC.

The chain recombines TRBV6-5 with TRBJ2-7, with TRBD2 matching 7 bases. The germline V gene has CDR1 MNHEY and CDR2 SVGAGI. The trim removed 0 bases at V and 1 base at J, leaving 6 bases unmatched. This CDR3 is built from 16 residues. The CDR3 DNA reads as TGTGCCAGCAGTTACTCGATATTCGGGGGGTCCTACGAGCAGTACTTC. Translated, it gives CASSYSIFGGSYEQYF.